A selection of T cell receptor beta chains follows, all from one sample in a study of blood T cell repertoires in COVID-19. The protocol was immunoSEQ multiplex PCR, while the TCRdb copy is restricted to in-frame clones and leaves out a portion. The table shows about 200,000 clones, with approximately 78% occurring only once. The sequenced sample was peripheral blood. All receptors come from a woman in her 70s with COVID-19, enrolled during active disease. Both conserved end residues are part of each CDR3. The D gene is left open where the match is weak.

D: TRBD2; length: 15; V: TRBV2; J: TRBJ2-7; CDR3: CASSEDGLAGTEQYF; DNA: TGTGCCAGCAGTGAAGACGGACTAGCGGGAACCGAGCAGTACTTC
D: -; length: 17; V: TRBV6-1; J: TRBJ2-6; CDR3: CASSERRRVAGANVLTF; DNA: TGTGCCAGCAGTGAAAGGAGGCGGGTCGCTGGGGCCAACGTCCTGACTTTC
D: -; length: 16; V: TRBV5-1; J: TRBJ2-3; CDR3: CASSLELALPTDTQYF; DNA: TGCGCCAGCAGCTTGGAACTAGCCCTCCCCACAGATACGCAGTATTTT
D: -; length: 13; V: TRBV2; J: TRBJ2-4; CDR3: CASAGLAKNIQYF; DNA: TGTGCCAGCGCAGGGTTAGCCAAAAACATTCAGTACTTC
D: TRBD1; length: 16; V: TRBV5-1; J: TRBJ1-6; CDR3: CASSYLVGTGESPLHF; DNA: TGCGCCAGCAGCTACCTGGTCGGGACAGGGGAATCACCCCTCCACTTT
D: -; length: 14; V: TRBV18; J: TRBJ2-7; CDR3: CASSPPTAAYEQYF; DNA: TGTGCCAGCTCACCACCCACAGCAGCCTACGAGCAGTACTTC
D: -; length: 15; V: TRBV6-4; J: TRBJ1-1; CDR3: CASSEQGGGPTEAFF; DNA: TGTGCCAGCAGTGAACAGGGTGGCGGTCCCACTGAAGCTTTCTTT
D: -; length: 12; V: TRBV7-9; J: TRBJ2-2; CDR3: CASSLEQGGLFF; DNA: TGTGCCAGCAGCTTAGAGCAGGGAGGGCTGTTTTTT
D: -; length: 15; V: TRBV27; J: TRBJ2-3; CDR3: CASSLMGGSTDTQYF; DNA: TGTGCCAGCAGTTTAATGGGGGGATCCACAGATACGCAGTATTTT
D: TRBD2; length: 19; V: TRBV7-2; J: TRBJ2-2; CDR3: CASSLGGPGLAGATGELFF; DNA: TGTGCCAGCAGCTTAGGCGGGCCGGGACTAGCGGGGGCTACCGGGGAGCTGTTTTTT
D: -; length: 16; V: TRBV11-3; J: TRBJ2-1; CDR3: CASSGGGQQIINEQFF; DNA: TGTGCCAGCAGTGGCGGCGGACAGCAAATTATCAATGAGCAGTTCTTC
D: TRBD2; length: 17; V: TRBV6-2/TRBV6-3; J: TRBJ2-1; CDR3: CASSYGTSGGSYNEQFF; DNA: TGTGCCAGCAGTTACGGGACTAGCGGAGGCTCCTACAATGAGCAGTTCTTC
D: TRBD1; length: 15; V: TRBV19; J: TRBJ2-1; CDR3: CASNSGTASYNEQFF; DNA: TGTGCCAGTAACTCCGGGACAGCCTCCTACAATGAGCAGTTCTTC
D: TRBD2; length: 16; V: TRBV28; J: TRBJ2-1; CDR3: CASSLRTSGSLNEQFF; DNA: TGTGCCAGCAGTTTACGAACTAGCGGATCTCTAAATGAGCAGTTCTTC
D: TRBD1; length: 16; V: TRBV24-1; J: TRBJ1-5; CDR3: CATSAGTGPSNQPQHF; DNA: TGTGCCACCAGTGCAGGGACAGGGCCGAGCAATCAGCCCCAGCATTTT
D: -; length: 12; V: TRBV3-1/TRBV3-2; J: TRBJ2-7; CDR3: CASSQSVSEQYF; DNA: TGTGCCAGCAGCCAGTCCGTTAGCGAGCAGTACTTC
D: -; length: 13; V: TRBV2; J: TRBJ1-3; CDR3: CASCRDSGNTIYF; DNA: TGTGCCAGCTGCCGGGACTCTGGAAACACCATATATTTT
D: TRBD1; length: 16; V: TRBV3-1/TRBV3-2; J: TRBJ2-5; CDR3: CASSPRDRGVKETQYF; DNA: TGTGCCAGCAGCCCCCGGGACAGGGGTGTTAAGGAGACCCAGTACTTC
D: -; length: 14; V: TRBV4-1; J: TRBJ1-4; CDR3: CASSQQATNEKLFF; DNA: TGCGCCAGCAGCCAACAGGCCACTAATGAAAAACTGTTTTTT
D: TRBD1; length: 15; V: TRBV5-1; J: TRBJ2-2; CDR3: CASSFGTGATGELFF; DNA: TGCGCCAGCAGCTTCGGGACAGGGGCCACCGGGGAGCTGTTTTTT